This is a list of T cell receptor beta chains from one sample in a study of shared T cell receptors in the human thymus. Sequencing used immunoSEQ multiplex PCR; TCRdb keeps in-frame clones, though not all of them. The repertoire holds 600,000 to 900,000 clones, approximately 85% seen once, with about 0.0098% in the top ten. Another study also made use of these data, one on human thymus T cells.

Specimen: thymocytes. The source is a girl in the first two years of life with a congenital heart defect. Each CDR3 is given with its conserved first and last residue. Each record gives: clone size, J gene, D gene, V gene, CDR3 protein, CDR3 DNA. A D gene is named only where the DNA matches it firmly. Part of the rows lack a size; the others show once, few, many or a class for expanded clones.

-,TRBJ2-1,-,TRBV7-8,CASSLATRTHHEQFF,TGTGCCAGCAGCTTAGCGACTAGGACACACCATGAGCAGTTCTTC
-,TRBJ2-3,TRBD1,TRBV5-1,CASGDRGTDTQYF,TGCGCCAGCGGGGACAGGGGCACAGATACGCAGTATTTT
-,TRBJ2-6,-,TRBV7-9,CASSYDRTKWYGANVLTF,TGTGCCAGCAGCTACGACAGGACCAAGTGGTATGGGGCCAACGTCCTGACTTTC
-,TRBJ1-2,-,TRBV6-1,CASSEALLGAHWWGYTF,TGTGCCAGCAGTGAAGCGCTATTGGGGGCGCATTGGTGGGGCTACACCTTC
once,TRBJ2-5,-,TRBV4-1,CASSPPRQAQETQYF,TGCGCCAGCAGCCCCCCCCGACAGGCTCAAGAGACCCAGTACTTC
-,TRBJ1-4,-,TRBV15,CATSRDRPGHLATNEKLFF,TGTGCCACCAGCAGGGATCGCCCGGGACACCTTGCAACTAATGAAAAACTGTTTTTT
-,TRBJ2-7,-,TRBV23-1,CASSPPGASYEQYF,TGCGCCAGCAGTCCTCCAGGGGCCAGTTACGAGCAGTACTTC
-,TRBJ1-3,-,TRBV27,CASSPGDGTGNTIYF,TGTGCCAGCAGTCCGGGGGATGGGACTGGAAACACCATATATTTT
-,TRBJ1-2,-,TRBV28,CASSWAWEGVYTF,TGTGCCAGCAGTTGGGCCTGGGAGGGGGTCTACACCTTC
-,TRBJ1-1,-,TRBV29-1,CSVDQDLNTEAFF,TGCAGCGTTGATCAGGATCTGAACACTGAAGCTTTCTTT
-,TRBJ2-2,TRBD2,TRBV5-1,CASSISRTSLISGELFF,TGCGCCAGCAGCATCTCACGGACTAGCCTAATATCCGGGGAGCTGTTTTTT
-,TRBJ1-4,-,TRBV19,CASSIVQGPRQNEKLFF,TGTGCCAGTAGTATAGTACAGGGCCCCCGGCAGAACGAAAAACTGTTTTTT
-,TRBJ1-4,TRBD1,TRBV5-1,CASSSGTGDEKLFF,TGCGCCAGCAGCTCAGGGACAGGGGATGAAAAACTGTTTTTT
-,TRBJ1-2,-,TRBV5-1,CASSLADRSYYGYTF,TGCGCCAGTAGCTTGGCCGACAGGAGTTACTATGGCTACACCTTC
-,TRBJ1-2,-,TRBV2,CASKPGYSYGYTF,TGTGCCAGCAAGCCGGGGTATTCCTATGGCTACACCTTC
-,TRBJ1-5,-,TRBV28,CASSLTIPLRGYQPQHF,TGTGCCAGCAGTTTAACCATTCCCCTGCGGGGTTATCAGCCCCAGCATTTT
-,TRBJ1-2,-,TRBV10-3,CAISPTGRYGYTF,TGTGCCATCAGTCCTACAGGGCGCTATGGCTACACCTTC
-,TRBJ1-2,TRBD1,TRBV19,CASGTGNGYTF,TGTGCCAGCGGGACAGGGAATGGCTACACCTTC
-,TRBJ2-1,-,TRBV7-2,CASSLGRGTPNNEQFF,TGTGCCAGCAGCTTAGGCAGGGGGACTCCAAACAATGAGCAGTTCTTC
-,TRBJ2-2,-,TRBV28,CAIPNRNTGELFF,TGTGCCATCCCGAACAGGAACACCGGGGAGCTGTTTTTT
-,TRBJ2-7,TRBD1,TRBV28,CASPPAGTAYEQYF,TGTGCCAGCCCCCCCGCCGGGACAGCATACGAGCAGTACTTC
-,TRBJ1-2,TRBD1,TRBV6-5,CASSNRGGGYGYTF,TGTGCCAGCAGTAACAGGGGGGGTGGCTATGGCTACACCTTC
-,TRBJ1-6,-,TRBV4-1,CASRIQYGGPLNNSPLHF,TGCGCCAGCAGGATTCAGTACGGGGGACCACTTAATAATTCACCCCTCCACTTT
-,TRBJ2-5,TRBD1,TRBV7-9,CASSLETGKETQYF,TGTGCCAGCAGCTTAGAGACAGGGAAAGAGACCCAGTACTTC
-,TRBJ2-2,TRBD2,TRBV10-2,CASTTLAGGPPGELFF,TGCGCCAGCACTACACTAGCGGGGGGGCCCCCCGGGGAGCTGTTTTTT
-,TRBJ1-6,-,TRBV5-5,CASSLGVLSSYNSPLHF,TGTGCCAGCAGCTTAGGGGTGTTGAGCTCCTATAATTCACCCCTCCACTTT
-,TRBJ1-6,-,TRBV6-5,CASSHRRNPPLHF,TGTGCCAGCAGCCACCGGCGGAACCCCCCCCTCCACTTT
-,TRBJ1-1,-,TRBV13,CASSFPIIEGRNMNTEAFF,TGTGCCAGCAGCTTCCCGATAATTGAAGGGAGAAACATGAACACTGAAGCTTTCTTT
-,TRBJ1-1,TRBD1,TRBV7-2,CASSLAQGQGNTEAFF,TGTGCCAGCAGCTTAGCCCAGGGACAGGGGAACACTGAAGCTTTCTTT
-,TRBJ2-2,-,TRBV5-5,CASSLLGARFTGELFF,TGTGCCAGCAGCTTGCTAGGGGCGAGATTCACCGGGGAGCTGTTTTTT
-,TRBJ1-2,-,TRBV5-5,CASSLGADGEEDGYTF,TGTGCCAGCAGCTTAGGGGCGGACGGAGAGGAAGATGGCTACACCTTC
-,TRBJ1-1,-,TRBV4-1,CASSLRWPRIPRGSIMNTEAFF,TGCGCCAGCAGCCTTAGGTGGCCACGAATCCCAAGAGGGTCCATCATGAACACTGAAGCTTTCTTT
-,TRBJ1-2,TRBD1,TRBV5-6,CASSLGQGGYGYTF,TGTGCCAGCAGCTTAGGACAGGGAGGCTATGGCTACACCTTC
-,TRBJ2-5,-,TRBV6-5,CASSYSETGGETQYF,TGTGCCAGCAGTTACTCCGAGACAGGCGGAGAGACCCAGTACTTC